A selection of T cell receptor beta chains follows, all from one sample in a study of CD8+CD57+ T cells in acquired aplastic anemia. TCRdb passed the reads through MiXCR, listing each CDR3 protein once. Of hundreds of thousands of distinct CDR3 sequences in the sample, around 33% are singletons; the top ten hold roughly 0.8%. Sequenced sample: sorted CD4+, CD8+, or CD8+CD57+ T cells (not recorded which) from PBMCs. These receptors were taken from a human donor with aplastic anemia. Each CDR3 is given with its conserved first and last residue. The order of the fields is clone size, D gene, V gene, CDR3 protein. The D gene is left open where the match is weak. Clone size is shown for a subset of rows, as once, few, many or a class of expanded clone.

few . TRBV10-3 CAISEKGSTNEKLFF
few TRBD2 TRBV28 CASTPLGEGHYEQYF
many TRBD2 TRBV11-1 CASSSTSGSHNEQFF
many . TRBV24-1 CATTPQSNTGELFF
. TRBD2 TRBV6-1 CASRAGLAGGKETQYF
. . TRBV10-3 CAISDRNSGNTIYF
many . TRBV6-1 CASSLGRSSYEQYF
. . TRBV2 CASGEIAKNIQYF
. TRBD1 TRBV6-1 CASRLTGTSNQPQHF
. . TRBV11-2 CASSLDGGFTDTQYF